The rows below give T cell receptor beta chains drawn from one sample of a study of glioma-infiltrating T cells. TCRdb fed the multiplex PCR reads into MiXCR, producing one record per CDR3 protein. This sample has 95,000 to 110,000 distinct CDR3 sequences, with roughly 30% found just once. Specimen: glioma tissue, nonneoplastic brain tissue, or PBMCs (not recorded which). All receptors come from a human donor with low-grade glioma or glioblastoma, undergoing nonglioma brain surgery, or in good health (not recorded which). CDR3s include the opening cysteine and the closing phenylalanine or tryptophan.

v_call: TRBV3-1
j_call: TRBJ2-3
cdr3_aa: CASSQVEKTQYF

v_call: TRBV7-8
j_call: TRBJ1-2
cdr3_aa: CASSLFTANGYTF

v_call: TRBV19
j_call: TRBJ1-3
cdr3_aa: CASGGGNTIYF

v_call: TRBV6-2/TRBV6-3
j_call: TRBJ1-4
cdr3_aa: CASSYSGPPNEKLFF

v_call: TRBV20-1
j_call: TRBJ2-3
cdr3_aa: CSAPVYADRGTDTQYF

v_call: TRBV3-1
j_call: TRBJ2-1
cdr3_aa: CASSGDNYNEQFF

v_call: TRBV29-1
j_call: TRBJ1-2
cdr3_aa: CSVEDLAVGYGYTF

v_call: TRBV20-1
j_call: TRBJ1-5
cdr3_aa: CSAPRTDSNQPQHF

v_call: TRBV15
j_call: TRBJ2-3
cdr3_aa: CATQRGGVYTQYF

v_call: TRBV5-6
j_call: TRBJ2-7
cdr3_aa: CASSRLRETGGYEQYF

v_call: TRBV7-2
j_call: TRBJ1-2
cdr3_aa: CASSLLPGAGGYTF

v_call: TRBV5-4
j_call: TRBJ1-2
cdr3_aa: CASSEGQADYGYTF

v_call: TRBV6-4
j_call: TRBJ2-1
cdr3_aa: CASSDRTGGTYNEQFF

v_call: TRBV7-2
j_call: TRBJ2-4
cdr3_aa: CASSHTRQNIQYF

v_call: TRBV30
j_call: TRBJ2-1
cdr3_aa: CAWSLLKNEQFF

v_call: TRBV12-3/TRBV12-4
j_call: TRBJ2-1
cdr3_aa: CASSLGDENEQFF

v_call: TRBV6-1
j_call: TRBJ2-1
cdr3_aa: CASKDRSSYNEQFF

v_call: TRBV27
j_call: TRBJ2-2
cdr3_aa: CASRGPVTWGELFF

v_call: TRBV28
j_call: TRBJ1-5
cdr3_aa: CASTSLMRTQHF

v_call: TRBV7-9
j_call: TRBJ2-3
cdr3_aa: CASSPWSGPQSGTDTQYF

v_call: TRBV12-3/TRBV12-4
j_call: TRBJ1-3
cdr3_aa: CASTDLPSGNTIYF

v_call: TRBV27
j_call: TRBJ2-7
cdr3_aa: CASRYTAGRPYEQYF

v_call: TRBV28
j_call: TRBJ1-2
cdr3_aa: CASSLGQGVKGYTF

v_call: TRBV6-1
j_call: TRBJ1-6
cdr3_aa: CASSGQGENSPLHF

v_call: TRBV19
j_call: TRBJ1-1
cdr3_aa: CAGLKMERNTEAFF

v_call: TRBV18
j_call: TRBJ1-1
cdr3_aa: CASSPRDTEAFF

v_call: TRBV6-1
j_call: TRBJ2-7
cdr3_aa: CASGDRGLYEQYF

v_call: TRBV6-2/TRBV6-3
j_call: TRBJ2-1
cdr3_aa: CASSYRHPNRNEQFF

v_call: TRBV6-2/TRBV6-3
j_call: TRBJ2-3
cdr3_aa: CASSYDETSTDTQYF

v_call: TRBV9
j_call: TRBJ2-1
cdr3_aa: CASSTRTANEQFF

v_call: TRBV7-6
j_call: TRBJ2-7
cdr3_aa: CASSLDRDRQYF

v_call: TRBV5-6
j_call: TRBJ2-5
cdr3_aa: CASSTDTGPRQTQYF

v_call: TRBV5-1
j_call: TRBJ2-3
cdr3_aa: CASSLGSSLTDTQYF